This T cell receptor (beta chain) is from a study of T cell repertoires in cytomegalovirus infection. Study as a whole: Public TCR beta signatures indicated both CMV infection and matching HLA type.

Looked up from germline, CDR1 is MGHRA and CDR2 is YSYEKL. With 0 bases removed from V and 4 bases from J, the gap between germline ends came to 21 bases. There are 19 residues in the CDR3. To note about this clonotype: Its cognate antigen is unknown.

One entry per CDR3 protein, called by TCRdb with MiXCR from the reads. The sample holds 310,000 or so distinct CDR3 sequences, roughly a sixth seen once. Overall study findings and caveats: CMV-specific TCR beta clonotypes restricted by HLA-C dominated the ex vivo response.

The origin of this receptor is a human donor in good health (CMV status not recorded). Some clones in this sample may be carry-over from other donors' samples. Sequencing was done on a sample of PBMCs. The V gene is TRBV4-1, the J gene TRBJ1-4; D is unresolved. CDR3 residues: CASSQDGPKRSGDNEKLFF. As DNA, the CDR3 is TGCGCCAGCAGCCAAGATGGGCCTAAGCGATCCGGAGATAATGAAAAACTGTTTTTT.